Shown below are 4 T cell receptor beta chains from a single sample sequenced in a study of a mutant IDH1 vaccine in newly diagnosed glioma. Assay: immunoSEQ multiplex PCR; the TCRdb copy retains only in-frame clones and omits some. The data hold tens of thousands of clones, with roughly nine tenths observed a single time. These TCRs are of unknown antigen specificity. The time point is: week 5, during vaccination. Vaccine doses each comprised 300 ug of mutant IDH1 20-mer peptide, with topical imiquimod. Specimen: PBMCs, collected from a glioma patient whose treatment included an IDH1 peptide vaccine. The source is a woman aged 45-60 years with glioma.

This clone was counted a single time. The rearrangement joins TRBV5-1 to TRBJ2-7, with TRBD2 as a possible D gene (6 bases). V lost 3 bases and J lost 1, with 8 bases in between. The germline CDR1 and CDR2 sequences are SGHRS and YFSETQ. The CDR3 covers 13 residues. CDR3 residues: CASSSGTSYEQYF. In DNA form, the CDR3 reads TGCGCCAGCAGCTCCGGGACTTCCTACGAGCAGTACTTC.

This chain connects TRBV28 to TRBJ1-1; TRBD1 is a possible D gene (6 bases). V lost 7 bases and J 1 base, leaving 16 bases between the germline ends. The germline CDR1 and CDR2 sequences are MDHEN and SYDVKM. This CDR3 region has 15 residues. The CDR3 spells CASTWAGGRNTEAFF. Written as DNA, the CDR3 is TGTGCCAGCACCTGGGCGGGGGGCCGGAACACTGAAGCTTTCTTT. The variable domain in full, with the rest retrieved from reference TRBV28 and TRBJ1-1, is DVKVTQSSRYLVKRTGEKVFLECVQDMDHENMFWYRQDPGLGLRLIYFSYDVKMKEKGDIPEGYSVSREKKERFSLILESASTNQTSMYLCASTWAGGRNTEAFFGQGTRLTVV.

The genes are TRBV19 and TRBJ2-7; 9 bases are shared with TRBD2. CDR1 is LNHDA, CDR2 SQIVND, per germline (reference sequence). The CDR3 is 14 amino acids. V lost 5 bases and J lost 0; bases outside the gene matches: 2. CDR3 DNA: TGTGCCAGTAGTCCGGGACTAGCCTCCTACGAGCAGTACTTC. This sequence encodes CASSPGLASYEQYF.

The chain couples TRBV18 to TRBJ2-2, with a possible D match to TRBD1 (6 bases). The CDR3 consists of 15 residues. Between the trimmed V and J ends, which lost 3 bases and 2 bases, there was a span of 10 bases. Germline-derived CDR1 and CDR2 are KGHSH and LQKENI. The CDR3: CASSPHRENTGELFF. The DNA for the CDR3 is TGTGCCAGCTCACCGCACAGGGAAAACACCGGGGAGCTGTTTTTT.